The present TCR beta chain was sequenced within a study of PD-L1 blockade in urothelial cancer. TCRdb's table, derived via immunoSEQ multiplex PCR, lists solely in-frame clones and lacks some. Among about 24,000 clones, roughly nine tenths were seen once, and the ten largest hold approximately 2.8%. This sample comprised PBMCs, obtained around atezolizumab (anti-PD-L1) treatment. The clonotype was recovered from a man aged 50-59 years with urothelial cancer.

The CDR3 sequence: CASSEQGRGYTF. CDR3 coding DNA: TGTGCCAGCAGTGAACAGGGGCGTGGCTACACCTTC. The J gene is TRBJ1-2, the V gene TRBV2; TRBD1 might be the D (6 bases). Germline V gene data show CDR1 as SNHLY and CDR2 as FYNNEI. Trimming removed 2 bases at V and 7 bases at J, with 8 bases between. The CDR3 consists of 12 residues.